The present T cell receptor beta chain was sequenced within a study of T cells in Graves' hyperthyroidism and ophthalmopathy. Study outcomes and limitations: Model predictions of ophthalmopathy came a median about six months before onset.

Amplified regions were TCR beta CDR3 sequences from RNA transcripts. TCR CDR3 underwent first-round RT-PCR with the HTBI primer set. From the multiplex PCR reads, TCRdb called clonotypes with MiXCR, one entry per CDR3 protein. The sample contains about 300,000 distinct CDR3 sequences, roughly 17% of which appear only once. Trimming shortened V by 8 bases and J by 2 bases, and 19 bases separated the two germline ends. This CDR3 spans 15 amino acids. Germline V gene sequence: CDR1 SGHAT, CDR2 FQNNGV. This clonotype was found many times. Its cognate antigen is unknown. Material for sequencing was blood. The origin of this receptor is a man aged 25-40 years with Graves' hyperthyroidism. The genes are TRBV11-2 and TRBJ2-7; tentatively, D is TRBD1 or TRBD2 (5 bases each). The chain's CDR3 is CASENPRGPTYEQYF. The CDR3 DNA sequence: TGTGCCAGCGAAAACCCCCGGGGCCCTACCTACGAGCAGTACTTC.